The present entry profiles one T cell receptor beta chain with its context. This sample is part of a study of cytomegalovirus exposure and HLA in healthy donors. Both 60 Vbeta primers and 13 Jbeta primers went into the PCR. The repertoire was sequenced with immunoSEQ multiplex PCR; TCRdb's copy has only in-frame clones and lacks some. The sample lists 120,000 to 150,000 clones; approximately 9% were seen once. Germline CDR1 is SNHLY and CDR2 is FYNNEI. The CDR3 runs 15 residues. The chain recombines TRBV2 with TRBJ2-5; TRBD1 agrees at 7 bases. The DNA end is more similar to TRBJ2-7, so the J call may be wrong. The sequencing input was PBMCs. The source of this sequence is a male donor in good health and CMV-seronegative. The CDR3 sequence: CASSLVGQVVDEQYF. The CDR3 nucleotides read TGTGCCAGCAGTCTAGTCGGACAGGTTGTCGACGAGCAGTACTTC.